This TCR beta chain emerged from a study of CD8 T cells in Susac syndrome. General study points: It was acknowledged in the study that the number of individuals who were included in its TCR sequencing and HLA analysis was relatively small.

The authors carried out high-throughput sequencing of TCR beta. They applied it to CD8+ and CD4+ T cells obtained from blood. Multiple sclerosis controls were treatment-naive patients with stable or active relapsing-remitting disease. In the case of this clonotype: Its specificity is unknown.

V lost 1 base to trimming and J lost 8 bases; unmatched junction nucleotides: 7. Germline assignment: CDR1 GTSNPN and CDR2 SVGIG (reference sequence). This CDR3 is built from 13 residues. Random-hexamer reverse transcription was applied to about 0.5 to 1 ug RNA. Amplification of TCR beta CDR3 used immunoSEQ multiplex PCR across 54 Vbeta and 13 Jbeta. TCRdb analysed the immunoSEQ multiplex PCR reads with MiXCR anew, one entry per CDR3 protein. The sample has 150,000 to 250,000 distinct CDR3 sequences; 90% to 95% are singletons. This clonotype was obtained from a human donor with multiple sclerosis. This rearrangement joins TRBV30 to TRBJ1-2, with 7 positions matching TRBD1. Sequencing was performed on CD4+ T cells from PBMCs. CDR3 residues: CAWSATGRFGYTF. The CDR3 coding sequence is TGTGCCTGGAGTGCGACAGGGCGGTTCGGCTACACCTTC.